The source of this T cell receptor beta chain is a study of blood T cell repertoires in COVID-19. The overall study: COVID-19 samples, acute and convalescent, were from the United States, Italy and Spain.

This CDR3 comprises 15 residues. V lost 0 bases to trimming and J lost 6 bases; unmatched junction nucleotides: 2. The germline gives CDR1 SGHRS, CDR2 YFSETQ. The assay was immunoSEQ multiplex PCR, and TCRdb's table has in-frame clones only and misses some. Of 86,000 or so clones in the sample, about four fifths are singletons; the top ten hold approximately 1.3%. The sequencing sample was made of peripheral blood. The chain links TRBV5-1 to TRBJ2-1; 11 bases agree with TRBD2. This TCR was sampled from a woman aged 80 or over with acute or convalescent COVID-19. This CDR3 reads CASSLVAGGPNEQFF. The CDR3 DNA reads TGCGCCAGCAGCTTGGTAGCGGGGGGGCCCAATGAGCAGTTCTTC.